The clone carrying this TCR beta chain was counted only a few times. Its antigen is still unknown. Every donor provided approximately 9.2 milliliters of peripheral blood. This sample stems from a study of blood T cells in healthy people across ages. Study results and limitations: A roughly linear age-dependent decrease characterized TCR beta diversity per million T cells. Long-lived donors exceeded aged donors in naive CD4+ cells and diversity.

CDR1 and CDR2 from the germline V gene are SGHTA and FQGTGA. The CDR3 contains 13 residues. V lost 5 bases and J lost 11, with 18 bases in between. A second PCR, run for roughly 7 to 11 cycles, used a sample-barcoded 5' primer plus a J-beta primer mix. Template switching added a 12-random-nucleotide identifier to every cDNA molecule. Via MiXCR, TCRdb re-called the 5' RACE reads, giving one row per CDR3 protein. The table has 700,000 to 950,000 distinct CDR3 sequences, roughly 44% seen once. The receptor was isolated from a woman aged 60-70 years in good health. The chain couples TRBV7-3 to TRBJ2-5; maybe TRBD2 (5 bases). Sequenced input: blood. CDR3 sequence (DNA): TGTGCCAGCAGCGTGATTGCGTGGGGAGAGCAGTACTTC. The encoded protein is CASSVIAWGEQYF.